This entry lists 23 T cell receptor beta chains sequenced from one sample in a study of T cells in Graves' hyperthyroidism and ophthalmopathy. TCR beta CDR3 regions were amplified from RNA transcripts. With the HTBI primer set, the TCR CDR3 went through a first round of RT-PCR. MiXCR, applied by TCRdb to the multiplex PCR reads, yields one record per CDR3 protein. The table has about 600,000 distinct CDR3 sequences, approximately 16% seen once. Sequences were obtained from blood. Receptor source: a woman aged 40 to 49 with Graves' ophthalmopathy.

This chain uses TRBV29-1 with TRBJ1-4, with D maybe TRBD1 (5 bases). Trimming shortened V by 5 bases and J by 7 bases, and 11 bases separated the two germline ends. The length of the CDR3 is 12 residues. CDR1 is SQVTM, CDR2 ANQGSEA, per germline. The CDR3 protein is CSVWGSGEKLFF. CDR3 nucleotide sequence: TGCAGCGTTTGGGGGAGCGGTGAAAAACTGTTTTTT.

The chain is built from TRBV6-1 and TRBJ1-5, with 7 bases matching TRBD1. The CDR3 runs 14 residues. CDR1 MNHNS and CDR2 SASEGT come from the germline V gene. Trimming at V came to 4 bases and at J to 4 bases, leaving 4 bases not matched to a gene. Written as DNA, the CDR3 is TGTGCCAGCAGTGGCCAGGACAGGAATCAGCCCCAGCATTTT. This encodes CASSGQDRNQPQHF.

This clonotype has a handful of counts. The chain recombines TRBV27 with TRBJ1-4, with D hard to call. Germline V gives CDR1 MNHEY, CDR2 SMNVEV (reference sequence). The CDR3 covers 13 residues. The V end lost 0 bases, the J end lost 3 bases, and 2 bases lay between the germline ends. CDR3 sequence reads: CASSLSSNEKLFF. The CDR3 bases are TGTGCCAGCAGTTTATCCTCTAATGAAAAACTGTTTTTT.

This clonotype appeared a few times. The chain has TRBV29-1 and TRBJ2-3; possible D gene TRBD2, 6 bases. The CDR3 runs 16 residues. Germline V gene sequence: CDR1 SQVTM, CDR2 ANQGSEA. V gave up 6 bases and J gave up 3 bases, with 22 bases separating them. This CDR3 reads CSVDSSRGLRTDTQYF. CDR3 nucleotide sequence: TGCAGCGTAGACTCTTCTAGAGGACTAAGGACAGATACGCAGTATTTT.

This clonotype was detected many times. The chain couples TRBV29-1 to TRBJ2-5; 14 bases align to TRBD2. The CDR3 is 15 residues long. V lost 6 bases and J lost 4; bases outside the gene matches: 7. CDR1 and CDR2 (germline): SQVTM, ANQGSEA. The CDR3 loop is CSVATSGGAGETQYF. In DNA form, the CDR3 reads TGCAGCGTGGCGACTAGCGGGGGGGCAGGAGAGACCCAGTACTTC.

CDR3 protein: CASSLWTANNEQFF. CDR3 nucleotides: TGTGCCAGCAGTTTATGGACAGCTAACAATGAGCAGTTCTTC. This chain uses TRBV28 with TRBJ2-1, with a weak D call TRBD1 (5 bases). Germline-derived CDR1 and CDR2 are MDHEN and SYDVKM. The ends were cut back, 0 bases at V and 5 bases at J, with 8 bases in the middle. The CDR3 totals 14 residues.

The chain carries TRBV28 and TRBJ2-7; maybe TRBD1 (6 bases). Trimming cost V 5 bases and J 2 bases, with 16 bases left between them. In germline, CDR1 is MDHEN, CDR2 SYDVKM. The CDR3 consists of 15 residues. The CDR3 nucleotides are TGTGCCAGCAGTCGGCGACCCGGGACACCCTACGAGCAGTACTTC. Its protein product is CASSRRPGTPYEQYF.

This sequence joins TRBV20-1 and TRBJ2-1; D is unclear. Trimming took 0 bases from V and 9 from J, leaving 9 bases between them. The CDR3 length is 12 residues. Germline CDR1 is DFQATT and CDR2 is SNEGSKA (reference sequence). The CDR3 DNA is TGCAGTGCTAGAGATACAATGGGTGAGCAGTTCTTC. Its protein product is CSARDTMGEQFF.

This clonotype was observed a handful of times. The DNA of the CDR3 is TGCAGCGTGATGGGGGCGTTGAACACTGAAGCTTTCTTT. Encoded protein: CSVMGALNTEAFF. The chain is built from TRBV29-1 and TRBJ1-1, with D maybe TRBD1 (6 bases). The CDR3 extends over 13 amino acids. Per the germline V gene, CDR1 is SQVTM and CDR2 is ANQGSEA. Trimming took off 6 bases at V and 0 bases at J, with 11 bases between the two ends.

The V gene is TRBV12-3 or TRBV12-4, the J gene TRBJ2-5; tentative D call: TRBD2 (5 bases). V shed 5 bases and J shed 5 bases, with 21 bases lying between them. CDR3 size: 16 residues. CDR3 sequence reads: CASSPYEGMVSETQYF. CDR3 DNA sequence: TGTGCCAGCAGTCCCTATGAGGGAATGGTTTCGGAGACCCAGTACTTC.

This clonotype was seen ten or more times. The rearrangement joins TRBV20-1 to TRBJ2-1; weak D call: TRBD1 (6 bases). The germline V and J ends were trimmed by 5 bases and 8 bases, with 16 bases remaining between them. CDR3 length equals 13 residues. The V gene's germline CDR1 is DFQATT and CDR2 SNEGSKA (reference sequence). The CDR3 bases are TGCAGTGCTCCGAGGGGGTACTGGGATGAGCAGTTCTTC. Amino acids: CSAPRGYWDEQFF.

This clonotype was picked up a small number of times. The chain employs TRBV7-9 and TRBJ2-7; 7 positions match TRBD1. Germline V CDR1 and CDR2: SEHNR, FQNEAQ (reference sequence). The V and J ends lost 0 bases and 6 bases, in that order; junction bases with no gene match: 8. The CDR3 runs 15 residues. The CDR3 region has the DNA TGTGCCAGCAGCTTAGCCGGGACAGTTGAAGTCGAGCAGTACTTC. This translates into CASSLAGTVEVEQYF.

This clonotype has only a few counts. The chain is built from TRBV15 and TRBJ1-1; 7 bases map to TRBD1. The ends lost 7 bases at V and 2 bases at J; junction bases unmatched: 7. CDR1 and CDR2 from the germline V gene are LNHNV and YYDKDF (reference sequence). This CDR3 is 14 amino acids long. The CDR3 spells CATTLGQLNTEAFF. The CDR3 DNA follows: TGTGCCACCACCTTGGGACAGCTAAACACTGAAGCTTTCTTT.

The V call is TRBV4-1, the J call TRBJ1-5; D is unresolved. V lost 0 bases and J lost 0, with 6 bases in between. The CDR3 is 15 amino acids. Germline CDR1 reads MGHRA; CDR2 reads YSYEKL. The CDR3 loop reads CASSQDENSNQPQHF. The CDR3 nucleotides read TGCGCCAGCAGCCAAGACGAGAATAGCAATCAGCCCCAGCATTTT.

The chain combines TRBV7-2 with TRBJ2-3, with D perhaps TRBD2 (5 bases). The CDR3 is 13 amino acids. CDR1 is SGHTA, CDR2 FQGNSA, per germline. The V end lost 4 bases, the J end lost 4 bases, and 9 bases lay between the germline ends. For the CDR3, the DNA is TGTGCCAGCAGCTCCTCGCGGGCAGATACGCAGTATTTT. Translating it yields CASSSSRADTQYF.

The V call is TRBV12-3 or TRBV12-4, the J call TRBJ1-2, with D perhaps TRBD1 (5 bases). V dropped 4 bases and J dropped 3 bases, with 15 bases sitting between them. The CDR3 has 15 amino acids. The CDR3 DNA follows: TGTGCCAGCAGTTCAGGGCAGGGCGGCCACTATGGCTACACCTTC. Its protein product is CASSSGQGGHYGYTF.

The chain has TRBV4-1 and TRBJ1-4; TRBD1 agrees at 8 bases. V dropped 1 base and J dropped 7; count of bases not matched to a gene: 8. Per the germline V gene, CDR1 is MGHRA and CDR2 is YSYEKL. This CDR3 is 16 amino acids long. The CDR3 is CASSQGSGTGFEKLFF. For the CDR3, the DNA is TGCGCCAGCAGCCAAGGATCCGGGACAGGCTTTGAAAAACTGTTTTTT.

This clonotype came up a few times. This chain connects TRBV2 to TRBJ2-3; tentatively, D is TRBD1 (6 bases). The length of the CDR3 is 16 residues. Trimming removed 4 bases from V and 1 base from J, with 15 bases in between. Germline V gene sequence: CDR1 SNHLY, CDR2 FYNNEI. CDR3 residues: CASSAVATGGTDTQYF. CDR3 DNA: TGTGCCAGCAGTGCGGTCGCGACAGGAGGCACAGATACGCAGTATTTT.

This clonotype was recorded many times. The chain has TRBV30 and TRBJ2-7, with TRBD2 identical over 10 bases. Germline-derived CDR1 and CDR2 are GTSNPN and SVGIG (reference sequence). V shed 2 bases, J shed 5 bases, and the junction held 12 bases outside the gene matches. This CDR3 is 16 amino acids long. Written as DNA, the CDR3 is TGTGCCTGGAGTACAAGCGGGGGGGGGCGCGACAACGAGCAGTACTTC. Protein product: CAWSTSGGGRDNEQYF.

The chain carries TRBV19 and TRBJ2-7, with TRBD2 matching 9 bases. Germline CDR1 reads LNHDA; CDR2 reads SQIVND (reference sequence). The CDR3 extends over 15 amino acids. The V gene end was trimmed by 6 bases and the J gene end by 5 bases; junction bases not matched to a gene: 11. CDR3 sequence reads: CASSTGLAKVDEQYF. CDR3 nucleotides: TGTGCCAGTAGCACGGGACTAGCCAAAGTCGACGAGCAGTACTTC.

A note on this clonotype: One junction end does not reproduce the germline sequence, and a read error may be involved. The gene calls are TRBV6-1 and TRBJ1-4; possible D gene TRBD1, 6 bases. The CDR3 runs to 15 residues. Germline CDR1 and CDR2: MNHNS and SASEGT. The CDR3 reads CVSSQQGSPNEKLFF. CDR3 nucleotide sequence: TGTGTCAGCAGTCAGCAGGGGAGTCCTAATGAAAAACTGTTTTTT.

This clonotype was counted only a few times. V gene TRBV7-8 combines with J gene TRBJ1-2, with D perhaps TRBD1 (5 bases). CDR3 size: 14 residues. Trimming took 2 bases from V and 4 from J, leaving 11 bases between them. Per germline, CDR1 SGHVS and CDR2 FQNEAQ. CDR3 DNA: TGTGCCAGCAGCTTAAATAGGGGATCCTATGGCTACACCTTC. Translating it yields CASSLNRGSYGYTF.

J is TRBJ2-1 and V is TRBV6-4, with 9 bases matching TRBD1. Trimming at V came to 1 base and at J to 6 bases, leaving 4 bases not matched to a gene. Per germline, CDR1 MRHNA and CDR2 SNTAGT. The CDR3 extends over 15 amino acids. CDR3: CASSDFPDRGNEQFF. CDR3 in DNA: TGTGCCAGCAGTGACTTTCCGGACAGGGGCAATGAGCAGTTCTTC.